The clone carrying this T cell receptor (beta chain) has a single count. What it binds is unknown. The CDR3 is 14 amino acids. CDR1 MGHRA and CDR2 YSYEKL come from the germline V gene. V shed 4 bases and J shed 0 bases, with 9 bases lying between them. Time point denoted: pretreatment peripheral blood. Patient disease was locally advanced or metastatic urothelial carcinoma. This sample was taken from a study of PD-L1 blockade in urothelial cancer. Added to each PCR by spiking were synthetic TCR analog templates. The repertoire was sequenced with immunoSEQ multiplex PCR; TCRdb's copy has only in-frame clones and lacks some. This table has 60,000 to 70,000 clones, more than 80% appearing once. Study-wide results and caveats: In blood sampled pretreatment, TCR clonality below the median predicted better survival.

The receptor's source is a man in his 70s with urothelial cancer. The chain uses TRBV4-1 and TRBJ2-5; tentatively, D is TRBD2 (5 bases). The sample consisted of PBMCs, taken around atezolizumab (anti-PD-L1) treatment. The CDR3 loop reads CASSPSRYQETQYF. DNA for the CDR3: TGCGCCAGCAGCCCTAGCAGGTACCAAGAGACCCAGTACTTC.